A single sample gave rise to the 32 T cell receptor beta chains below, sequenced in a study of response to subunit inactivated influenza vaccine. TCRdb ran MiXCR on the RT-PCR reads and lists one entry per CDR3 protein. The data show some 500,000 distinct CDR3 sequences, approximately 15% seen once. Sequenced material: CD4+ T cells sorted from PBMCs, taken less than 30 months after vaccination. These receptors were obtained from a man aged 50-75 years who received an inactivated influenza vaccine.

CDR3 coding DNA: TGCAGTGCTAGAGATAACAGGGGAGAATACGAGCAGTACTTC. It codes for CSARDNRGEYEQYF. The rearrangement links TRBV20-1 to TRBJ2-7, with 7 nucleotides matching TRBD1. Germline V lookup: CDR1 DFQATT, CDR2 SNEGSKA (reference sequence). This CDR3 region has 14 residues. The ends lost 0 bases at V and 4 bases at J; junction bases unmatched: 6.

This clonotype was observed many times. The chain has TRBV2 and TRBJ2-3; a possible D gene is TRBD2 (6 bases). V gave up 2 bases and J gave up 6 bases, with 12 bases separating them. This CDR3 is built from 14 residues. Germline V gives CDR1 SNHLY, CDR2 FYNNEI. The CDR3 coding sequence is TGTGCCAGCAGTGAACCCGGGGGTCGCGATACGCAGTATTTT. Translating gives CASSEPGGRDTQYF.

The chain links TRBV6-2 or TRBV6-3 to TRBJ1-2; tentatively, D is TRBD1 (6 bases). Trimming removed 3 bases from V and 4 bases from J, with 9 bases in between. This CDR3 spans 13 amino acids. Germline CDR1 reads MNHEY; CDR2 reads SVGEGT. The chain's CDR3 is CASSYPRGYGYTF. CDR3 DNA: TGTGCCAGCAGTTATCCCAGGGGCTATGGCTACACCTTC.

This chain joins TRBV5-1 and TRBJ2-2, with D possibly being TRBD1 or TRBD2 (6 bases each). CDR3 length equals 14 residues. The V and J ends lost 2 bases and 4 bases respectively, with 9 bases between them. The germline V gene has CDR1 SGHRS and CDR2 YFSETQ. The CDR3 region is CASSLRGATGELFF. CDR3 nucleotide sequence: TGCGCCAGCAGCTTAAGGGGGGCCACCGGGGAGCTGTTTTTT.

The CDR3 DNA is TGTGCCAGCAGTCCGGGACTAGAAAGAATCGGGGAGCTGTTTTTT. Its protein is CASSPGLERIGELFF. This rearrangement joins TRBV12-3 or TRBV12-4 to TRBJ2-2, with 8 bases lining up with TRBD2. The CDR3 covers 15 residues. V shed 5 bases, J shed 7 bases, and the junction held 9 bases outside the gene matches.

The chain recombines TRBV28 with TRBJ1-4, with D possibly TRBD1 on 6 matching bases. The germline CDR1 and CDR2 sequences are MDHEN and SYDVKM. The CDR3 covers 14 residues. With 7 bases removed from V and 2 bases from J, the gap between germline ends came to 11 bases. For the CDR3, the DNA is TGTGCCAGCACCGACAGGTCCACTAATGAAAAACTGTTTTTT. This gives the protein CASTDRSTNEKLFF. Combining the CDR3 with reference TRBV28 and TRBJ1-4 gives the whole variable domain DVKVTQSSRYLVKRTGEKVFLECVQDMDHENMFWYRQDPGLGLRLIYFSYDVKMKEKGDIPEGYSVSREKKERFSLILESASTNQTSMYLCASTDRSTNEKLFFGSGTQLSVL.

The rearrangement links TRBV20-1 to TRBJ2-1; a possible D gene is TRBD2 (5 bases). This CDR3 comprises 13 residues. The V gene's germline CDR1 is DFQATT and CDR2 SNEGSKA (reference sequence). V gave up 4 bases and J gave up 8 bases, with 15 bases separating them. CDR3 in amino acids: CSATRAGGDEQFF. The CDR3 DNA follows: TGCAGTGCTACCCGGGCGGGCGGCGATGAGCAGTTCTTC.

This clonotype was counted at least ten times. The chain uses TRBV14 and TRBJ2-7; 7 nucleotides agree with TRBD1. There are 13 residues in the CDR3. V trimming: 2 bases; J trimming: 6 bases; junction bases outside the gene matches: 4. From germline, CDR1 is SGHDN and CDR2 FVKESK. Here the CDR3 reads CASSQTNRGEQYF. CDR3 sequence (DNA): TGTGCCAGCAGCCAAACGAACAGGGGCGAGCAGTACTTC.

The sample holds a few counts of this clonotype. CDR3 in DNA: TGCAGCGTTGAAGTCGGGTACGAGCAGTACTTC. Its translation is CSVEVGYEQYF. V and J are TRBV29-1 and TRBJ2-7; D unresolved. V shed 1 base and J shed 4 bases, with 5 bases lying between them. Per germline, CDR1 SQVTM and CDR2 ANQGSEA. The CDR3 is 11 residues long.

This clonotype was picked up a small number of times. This sequence joins TRBV20-1 and TRBJ2-3; 9 positions match TRBD2. The CDR3 covers 17 residues. The germline gives CDR1 DFQATT, CDR2 SNEGSKA (reference sequence). Trimming removed 0 bases from V and 1 base from J; junction bases left unmatched: 8. CDR3 in amino acids: CSARDLSPSGGTDTQYF. DNA for the CDR3: TGCAGTGCTAGAGATCTCTCGCCTAGCGGGGGCACAGATACGCAGTATTTT.

This clonotype was picked up many times. This chain uses TRBV24-1 with TRBJ2-2; TRBD1 matches 8 bases. CDR1 is KGHDR, CDR2 SFDVKD, per germline. Trimming took 4 bases from V and 1 from J; bases not matched to a gene: 4. There are 16 residues in the CDR3. CDR3 residues: CATSDPGQGNTGELFF. The CDR3 DNA reads TGTGCCACCAGTGACCCAGGACAGGGGAACACCGGGGAGCTGTTTTTT.

This chain connects TRBV19 to TRBJ1-5; D remains ambiguous. This CDR3 comprises 15 residues. Looked up from germline, CDR1 is LNHDA and CDR2 is SQIVND (reference sequence). V lost 10 bases to trimming and J lost 4 bases, with 20 bases between them. The CDR3 bases are TGTGCCACCAATCCCGGCTTTTATGGGAATCAGCCCCAGCATTTT. It translates to CATNPGFYGNQPQHF.

This clonotype was counted between two and nine times. The chain combines TRBV29-1 with TRBJ2-5; either TRBD1 or TRBD2 may fit D (5 bases each). There are 13 residues in the CDR3. V shed 2 bases and J shed 1 base, with 8 bases lying between them. Germline V gives CDR1 SQVTM, CDR2 ANQGSEA. CDR3 sequence reads: CSVEFGGQETQYF. In DNA, the CDR3 is TGCAGCGTTGAATTTGGGGGCCAAGAGACCCAGTACTTC.

This clonotype was detected ten times or more. V and J are TRBV3-1 and TRBJ1-1; possible D gene TRBD1, 5 bases. The length of the CDR3 is 13 residues. Trimming stripped 2 bases from V and 4 bases from J, with 8 bases between. Germline V CDR1 and CDR2: LGHDT, YNNKEL (reference sequence). Here the CDR3 reads CASSQSQGTEAFF. CDR3 DNA sequence: TGTGCCAGCAGCCAATCCCAGGGCACTGAAGCTTTCTTT.

The gene calls are TRBV7-9 and TRBJ2-7; D is ambiguous. Looked up from germline, CDR1 is SEHNR and CDR2 is FQNEAQ (reference sequence). The germline V and J ends were trimmed by 5 bases and 5 bases, with 22 bases remaining between them. The CDR3 totals 16 residues. Here the CDR3 DNA reads TGTGCCAGCAGCCCCCCTTTCCGCCTCGGCCGCGACGAGCAGTACTTC. This sequence encodes CASSPPFRLGRDEQYF.

V usage is TRBV10-1 and J usage is TRBJ2-7, with D possibly being TRBD1 (5 bases). Looked up from germline, CDR1 is WNHNN and CDR2 is SYGVQD (reference sequence). V lost 7 bases and J 4 bases, leaving 17 bases between the germline ends. CDR3 length: 14 amino acids. In DNA form, the CDR3 reads TGCGCCAGCAACTCAAGGGGCCTTCTTTACGAGCAGTACTTC. Translating it yields CASNSRGLLYEQYF.

The chain couples TRBV3-1 to TRBJ1-5; D is perhaps TRBD1 (6 bases). Germline loops: CDR1 LGHDT, CDR2 YNNKEL (reference sequence). There are 14 residues in the CDR3. Between the trimmed V and J ends, which lost 8 bases and 4 bases, there was a span of 15 bases. The CDR3, as DNA: TGTGCCAGCTCCGCAGGGGTCGTTAATCAGCCCCAGCATTTT. Translated, it gives CASSAGVVNQPQHF. Based on the CDR3 plus reference TRBV3-1 and TRBJ1-5, the full variable domain is DTAVSQTPKYLVTQMGNDKSIKCEQNLGHDTMYWYKQDSKKFLKIMFSYNNKELIINETVPNRFSPKSPDKAHLNLHINSLELGDSAVYFCASSAGVVNQPQHFGDGTRLSIL.

V usage is TRBV7-2 and J usage is TRBJ1-1; D uncertain. The CDR3 totals 13 residues. Trimming took off 2 bases at V and 7 bases at J, with 11 bases between the two ends. Germline values: CDR1 SGHTA, CDR2 FQGNSA. The CDR3 reads CASSLSHLVEAFF. The CDR3 nucleotides read TGTGCCAGCAGCTTATCTCACCTGGTTGAAGCTTTCTTT.

The table lists this clonotype with many counts. The chain couples TRBV2 to TRBJ1-5; D gene uncertain. Germline CDR1 is SNHLY and CDR2 is FYNNEI. The CDR3 covers 14 residues. V lost 7 bases and J 1 base, leaving 11 bases between the germline ends. CDR3 sequence reads: CASTRTESNQPQHF. The CDR3 DNA reads TGTGCCAGCACACGTACAGAAAGCAATCAGCCCCAGCATTTT.

The gene calls are TRBV7-3 and TRBJ2-3; 11 bases are shared with TRBD2. The CDR3 runs to 16 residues. Looked up from germline, CDR1 is SGHTA and CDR2 is FQGTGA. After removal of 0 bases from V and 5 bases from J, the junction contained 4 bases not matched to a gene. The CDR3 sequence: CASSLTVTSGRDTQYF. CDR3 DNA sequence: TGTGCCAGCAGCTTAACTGTTACTAGCGGGAGAGATACGCAGTATTTT.

V and J are TRBV20-1 and TRBJ1-5; 9 nucleotides line up with TRBD1. The CDR3 has 15 residues. Germline CDR1 is DFQATT and CDR2 is SNEGSKA (reference sequence). J gave up 3 bases and V 7 bases, and 10 bases lay outside the gene matches. The CDR3 sequence: CSGIQGAWVNQPQHF. The DNA of the CDR3 is TGCAGTGGAATACAGGGGGCGTGGGTCAATCAGCCCCAGCATTTT.

This rearrangement joins TRBV7-2 to TRBJ2-7; TRBD2 is a possible D gene (6 bases). CDR1 SGHTA and CDR2 FQGNSA come from the germline V gene. This CDR3 region has 12 residues. Trimming pared 4 bases from V and 4 bases from J, leaving 8 bases between. The CDR3 loop is CASSWRGYEQYF. Written as DNA, the CDR3 is TGTGCCAGCAGCTGGCGGGGTTACGAGCAGTACTTC.

This clonotype was seen a handful of times. The chain recombines TRBV10-1 with TRBJ2-2; D is unclear. CDR3 size: 14 residues. Germline V lookup: CDR1 WNHNN, CDR2 SYGVQD (reference sequence). Between the trimmed V and J ends, which lost 0 bases and 7 bases, there was a span of 9 bases. The CDR3 loop is CASSESMAGGELFF. CDR3 DNA sequence: TGCGCCAGCAGTGAGTCTATGGCCGGCGGGGAGCTGTTTTTT.

This clonotype was seen at least ten times. The chain uses TRBV6-5 and TRBJ1-2, with 8 bases fitting TRBD1. CDR3 length: 17 amino acids. With 0 bases clipped from V and 1 base from J, the junction kept 7 bases outside the gene matches. Germline V CDR1 and CDR2: MNHEY, SVGAGI. In DNA form, the CDR3 reads TGTGCCAGCAGTTACTCGCCAGGGGGCTTGGATAACTATGGCTACACCTTC. Protein product: CASSYSPGGLDNYGYTF.

This clonotype was detected a few times. This sequence joins TRBV9 and TRBJ2-1; 10 bases align to TRBD2. After removal of 4 bases from V and 5 bases from J, the junction contained 6 bases not matched to a gene. This CDR3 has 15 residues. The V gene's germline CDR1 is SGDLS and CDR2 YYNGEE. CDR3 residues: CASSLSGRADNEQFF. CDR3 DNA sequence: TGTGCCAGCAGCCTAAGCGGGAGGGCCGACAATGAGCAGTTCTTC.

This rearrangement joins TRBV19 to TRBJ2-5, with TRBD2 identical over 11 bases. CDR3 size: 19 residues. The V and J ends lost 4 bases and 3 bases, in that order; junction bases with no gene match: 16. From germline, CDR1 is LNHDA and CDR2 SQIVND (reference sequence). CDR3 protein: CASSTQSPLAGGEKETQYF. The CDR3 DNA follows: TGTGCCAGTAGTACCCAATCCCCCCTAGCGGGAGGTGAGAAAGAGACCCAGTACTTC.

This clonotype was observed many times. V is TRBV7-9 and J is TRBJ2-2, with D uncertain. V was clipped by 6 bases and J by 6 bases, with 8 bases between them. The germline V gene encodes CDR1 SEHNR and CDR2 FQNEAQ (reference sequence). This CDR3 contains 12 residues. The DNA for the CDR3 is TGTGCCAGCAGTCCCTTGGCCGGGGAGCTGTTTTTT. Translation: CASSPLAGELFF.

The J gene is TRBJ2-7, the V gene TRBV27, with TRBD2 matching over 13 bases. From germline, CDR1 is MNHEY and CDR2 SMNVEV (reference sequence). V was pared by 5 bases and J by 3 bases, with 4 bases of the junction left unmatched. There are 15 residues in the CDR3. The CDR3 is CASSQRLAGGYEQYF. CDR3 in DNA: TGTGCCAGCAGTCAACGACTAGCGGGGGGCTACGAGCAGTACTTC.

Concerning this clonotype: A read error is possible here, since a much larger clone lies one base away. V and J are TRBV6-1 and TRBJ1-1; 10 positions agree with TRBD1. Trimming at V came to 6 bases and at J to 4 bases, leaving 5 bases not matched to a gene. The CDR3 loop spans 14 amino acids. The germline V gene encodes CDR1 MNHNS and CDR2 SASEGT. The CDR3, as DNA: TGTGCCAGCAGGGGACAGGGGAGGATCACTGAAGCTTTCTTT. This encodes CASRGQGRITEAFF.

V usage is TRBV7-2 and J usage is TRBJ1-1; 7 nucleotides line up with TRBD1. Germline trimming cut 1 base from V and 5 bases from J; bases unmatched to any gene: 7. The CDR3 sequence is 15 residues long. The germline V gene encodes CDR1 SGHTA and CDR2 FQGNSA. In nucleotides, the CDR3 is TGTGCCAGCAGCTTAGAGGGAGGGGGCCGGACTGAAGCTTTCTTT. Protein: CASSLEGGGRTEAFF.

The chain joins TRBV6-6 to TRBJ1-2, with D unresolved. This CDR3 contains 13 residues. Per the germline V gene, CDR1 is MNHNY and CDR2 is SVGAGI (reference sequence). Trimming took 2 bases from V and 4 from J, leaving 8 bases between them. The CDR3 coding sequence is TGTGCCAGCAGTTACATCCAGACCTATGGCTACACCTTC. Protein: CASSYIQTYGYTF.

The chain combines TRBV5-5 with TRBJ1-1; possible D gene TRBD1, 6 bases. CDR3 size: 15 residues. V was clipped by 4 bases and J by 5 bases, with 18 bases between them. Per germline, CDR1 SGHKS and CDR2 YYEKEE (reference sequence). Here the CDR3 DNA reads TGTGCCAGCAGCGCGTCGGGACACCTGGGGACTGAAGCTTTCTTT. The encoded protein is CASSASGHLGTEAFF.